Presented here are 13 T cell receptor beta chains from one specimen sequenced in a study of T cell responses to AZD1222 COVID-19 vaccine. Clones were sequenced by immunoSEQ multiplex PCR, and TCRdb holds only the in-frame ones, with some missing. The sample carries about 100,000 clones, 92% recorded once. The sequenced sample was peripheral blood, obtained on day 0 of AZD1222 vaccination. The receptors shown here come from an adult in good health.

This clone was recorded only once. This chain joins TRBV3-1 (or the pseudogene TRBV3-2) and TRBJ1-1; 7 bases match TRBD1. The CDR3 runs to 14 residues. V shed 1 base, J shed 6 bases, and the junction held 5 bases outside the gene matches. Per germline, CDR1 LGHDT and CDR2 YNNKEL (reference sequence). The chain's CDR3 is CASSQGLDRAEAFF. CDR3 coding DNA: TGTGCCAGCAGCCAAGGGCTCGACAGGGCTGAAGCTTTCTTT.

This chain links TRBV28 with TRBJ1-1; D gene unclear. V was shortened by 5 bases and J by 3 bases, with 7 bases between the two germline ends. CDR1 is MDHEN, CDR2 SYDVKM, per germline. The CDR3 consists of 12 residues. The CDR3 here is CASSPRDTEAFF. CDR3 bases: TGTGCCAGCAGTCCGAGGGACACTGAAGCTTTCTTT.

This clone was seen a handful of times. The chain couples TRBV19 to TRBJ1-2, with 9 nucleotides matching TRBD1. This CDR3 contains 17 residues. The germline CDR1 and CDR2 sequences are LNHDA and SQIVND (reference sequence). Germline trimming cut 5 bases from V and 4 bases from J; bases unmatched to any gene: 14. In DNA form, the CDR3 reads TGTGCCAGTAGTTCCACCGGGACAGGGTTCTCCTTCTATGGCTACACCTTC. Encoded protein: CASSSTGTGFSFYGYTF.

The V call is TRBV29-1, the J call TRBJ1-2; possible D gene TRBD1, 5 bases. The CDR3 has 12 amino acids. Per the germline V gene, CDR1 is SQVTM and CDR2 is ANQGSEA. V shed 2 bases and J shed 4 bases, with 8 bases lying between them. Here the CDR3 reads CSVEQGVYGYTF. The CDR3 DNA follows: TGCAGCGTTGAACAGGGCGTCTATGGCTACACCTTC.

For the CDR3, the DNA is TGTGCCAGCAGCCTCCGTGGGAGGACCGGGGAGCTGTTTTTT. It translates to CASSLRGRTGELFF. V usage is TRBV3-1 (or the pseudogene TRBV3-2) and J usage is TRBJ2-2; D may be TRBD2 (6 bases). Trimming cost V 4 bases and J 5 bases, with 11 bases left between them. Germline CDR1 is LGHDT and CDR2 is YNNKEL (reference sequence). This CDR3 is 14 amino acids long.

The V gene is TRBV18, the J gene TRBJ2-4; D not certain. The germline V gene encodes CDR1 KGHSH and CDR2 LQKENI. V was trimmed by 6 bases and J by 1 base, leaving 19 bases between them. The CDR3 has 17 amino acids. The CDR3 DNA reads TGTGCCAGCTCCCTTCAGGCGGTCTCGAGGGCCAAAAACATTCAGTACTTC. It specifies CASSLQAVSRAKNIQYF. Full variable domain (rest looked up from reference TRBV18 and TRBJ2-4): NAGVMQNPRHLVRRRGQEARLRCSPMKGHSHVYWYRQLPEEGLKFMVYLQKENIIDESGMPKERFSAEFPKEGPSILRIQQVVRGDSAAYFCASSLQAVSRAKNIQYFGAGTRLSVL.

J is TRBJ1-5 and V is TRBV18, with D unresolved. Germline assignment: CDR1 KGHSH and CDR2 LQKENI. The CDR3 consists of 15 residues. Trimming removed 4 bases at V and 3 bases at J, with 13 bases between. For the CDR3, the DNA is TGTGCCAGCTCACTGACATCAAGTTCCAATCAGCCCCAGCATTTT. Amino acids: CASSLTSSSNQPQHF.

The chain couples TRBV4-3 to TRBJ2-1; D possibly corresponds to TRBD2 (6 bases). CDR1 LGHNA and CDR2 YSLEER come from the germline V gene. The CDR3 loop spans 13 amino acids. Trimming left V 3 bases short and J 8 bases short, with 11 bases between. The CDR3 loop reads CASSHVGGDEQFF. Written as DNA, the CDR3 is TGCGCCAGCAGCCATGTCGGCGGGGATGAGCAGTTCTTC.

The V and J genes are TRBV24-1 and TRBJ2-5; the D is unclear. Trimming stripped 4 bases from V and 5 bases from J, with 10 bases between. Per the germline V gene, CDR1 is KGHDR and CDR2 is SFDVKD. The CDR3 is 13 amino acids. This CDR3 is CATSDGGKETQYF. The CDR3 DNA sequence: TGTGCCACCAGTGACGGCGGTAAGGAGACCCAGTACTTC.

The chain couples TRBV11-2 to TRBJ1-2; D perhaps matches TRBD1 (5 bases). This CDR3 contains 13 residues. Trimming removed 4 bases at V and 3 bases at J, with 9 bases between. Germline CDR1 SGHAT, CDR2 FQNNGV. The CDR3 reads CASSSPRDYGYTF. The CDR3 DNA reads TGTGCCAGCAGCTCCCCCAGGGACTATGGCTACACCTTC. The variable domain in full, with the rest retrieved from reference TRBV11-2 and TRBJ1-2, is EAGVAQSPRYKIIEKRQSVAFWCNPISGHATLYWYQQILGQGPKLLIQFQNNGVVDDSQLPKDRFSAERLKGVDSTLKIQPAKLEDSAVYLCASSSPRDYGYTFGSGTRLTVV.

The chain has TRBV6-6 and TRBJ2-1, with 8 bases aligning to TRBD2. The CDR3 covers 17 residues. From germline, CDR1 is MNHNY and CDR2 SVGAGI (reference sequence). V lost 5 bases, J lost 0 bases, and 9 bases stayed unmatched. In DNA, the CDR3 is TGTGCCAGCAGTCTATTAGCGGGACCTAGCTCCTACAATGAGCAGTTCTTC. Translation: CASSLLAGPSSYNEQFF.

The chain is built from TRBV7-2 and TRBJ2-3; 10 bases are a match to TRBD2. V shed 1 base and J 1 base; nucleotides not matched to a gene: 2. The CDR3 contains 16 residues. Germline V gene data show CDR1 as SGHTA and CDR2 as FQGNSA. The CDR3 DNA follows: TGTGCCAGCAGCTTAGGAGCGGGAGGGGGCACAGATACGCAGTATTTT. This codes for CASSLGAGGGTDTQYF.

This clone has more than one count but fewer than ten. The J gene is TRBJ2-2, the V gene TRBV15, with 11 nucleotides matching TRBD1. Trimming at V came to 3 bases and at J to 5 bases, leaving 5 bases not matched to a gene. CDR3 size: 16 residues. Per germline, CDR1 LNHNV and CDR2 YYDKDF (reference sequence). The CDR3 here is CATSRGGTGGTGELFF. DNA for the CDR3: TGTGCCACCAGCAGGGGAGGGACAGGGGGTACCGGGGAGCTGTTTTTT.